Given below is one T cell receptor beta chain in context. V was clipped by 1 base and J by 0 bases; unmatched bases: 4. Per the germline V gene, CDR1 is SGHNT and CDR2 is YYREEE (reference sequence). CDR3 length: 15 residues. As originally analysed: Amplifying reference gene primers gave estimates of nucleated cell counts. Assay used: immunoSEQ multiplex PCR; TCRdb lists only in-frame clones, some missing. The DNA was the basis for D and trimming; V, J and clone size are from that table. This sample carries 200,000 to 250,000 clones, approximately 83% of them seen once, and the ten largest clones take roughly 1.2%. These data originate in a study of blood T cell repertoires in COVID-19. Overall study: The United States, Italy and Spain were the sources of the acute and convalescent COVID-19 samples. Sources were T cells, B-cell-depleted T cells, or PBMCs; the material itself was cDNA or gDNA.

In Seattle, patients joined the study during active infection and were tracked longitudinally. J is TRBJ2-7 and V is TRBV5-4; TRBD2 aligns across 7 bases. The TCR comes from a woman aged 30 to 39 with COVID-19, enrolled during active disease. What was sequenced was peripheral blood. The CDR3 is CASSLRSSGSYEQYF. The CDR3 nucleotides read TGTGCCAGCAGCTTGCGTTCTAGCGGCTCCTACGAGCAGTACTTC. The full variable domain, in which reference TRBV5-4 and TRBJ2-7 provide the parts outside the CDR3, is ETGVTQSPTHLIKTRGQQVTLRCSSQSGHNTVSWYQQALGQGPQFIFQYYREEENGRGNFPPRFSGLQFPNYSSELNVNALELDDSALYLCASSLRSSGSYEQYFGPGTRLTVT.